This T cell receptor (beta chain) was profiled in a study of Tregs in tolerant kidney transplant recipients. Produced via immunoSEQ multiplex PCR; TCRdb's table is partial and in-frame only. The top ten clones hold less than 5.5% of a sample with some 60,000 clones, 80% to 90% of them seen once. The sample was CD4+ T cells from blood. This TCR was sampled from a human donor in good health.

The CDR3 loop reads CASKGASGRSRETQYF. The CDR3 DNA reads TGTGCCAGTAAGGGAGCTAGCGGGAGAAGCAGGGAGACCCAGTACTTC. The genes are TRBV19 and TRBJ2-5, with TRBD2 identical over 10 bases. CDR3 length: 16 residues. The germline gives CDR1 LNHDA, CDR2 SQIVND (reference sequence). With 7 bases clipped from V and 5 bases from J, the junction kept 13 bases outside the gene matches.